This note documents a single TCR beta chain sequence. The antigen is not known. The sample belongs to a study of somatic mutations in cytotoxic T cells in rheumatoid arthritis. Findings of the study overall: Within 8 of 65 patients, the single biggest CD8+ clone made up more than 20% of CD8+ cells. Researchers did not know the antigen targets of the expanded CD8+ clones.

The assay was immunoSEQ multiplex PCR, and TCRdb's table has in-frame clones only and misses some. The sample consists of under 15,000 clones, roughly three quarters of them appearing once. Trimming took 4 bases from V and 3 from J; bases not matched to a gene: 16. Germline CDR1 reads SGHKS; CDR2 reads YYEKEE (reference sequence). This CDR3 is built from 17 residues. This rearrangement joins TRBV5-5 to TRBJ2-7, with 7 nucleotides matching TRBD2. The receptor comes from a man aged 50 to 59 in good health. Sequenced material: CD8+ T cells sorted from blood. CDR3 in amino acids: CASSPLRASGNSYEQYF. CDR3 coding DNA: TGTGCCAGCAGCCCCCTTAGGGCTAGCGGAAATAGCTACGAGCAGTACTTC.